This T cell receptor (beta chain) originates from a study of T cell responses to AZD1222 COVID-19 vaccine (dated by TCRdb to about 2021). For the study in its entirety: Because spike-specific TCR depth and breadth did not differ between the two schedules, AZD1222 recipients who got a second dose at roughly 4 weeks were pooled with those who got a second dose at roughly 12 weeks. A total of approximately 240 trial participants underwent TCR sequencing, of whom nearly 210 received two doses of AZD1222 and about 26 received two doses of the MenACWY control vaccine. Enrollment into the trials was organized by age into subgroups of 18-55, 56-69 and 70-plus years, and those subgroups contained approximately 160, 26 and 62 TCR-sequenced participants, respectively. Summary of the overall study and its limitations: After two AZD1222 doses, both the breadth and the depth of spike-specific TCRs were significantly higher than at day 0 and than in MenACWY recipients. Conclusions about previously exposed vaccinees were limited because only six AZD1222 recipients were SARS-CoV-2 seropositive at baseline. The whole spike protein was spanned by vaccine-associated CD4 TCRs, and dominant responses were seen in regions 160-218 and 743-854. Most participants were white British and females outnumbered males, and the authors suggested that clonal diversity may have been underestimated. Epitopes outside the regions mutated in the B.1.351 and B.1.1.7 variants were reportedly recognized by nearly half of the unique spike-specific TCRs. Because no day 14 peak-response samples were available, the repertoires could be characterized only after the peak T cell response. The 56-69-year group was small, and its depth increase did not reach significance, likely because of low power.

Reading the label with the study, this specimen's time point is: baseline before first vaccination. Samples from vaccinated people were obtained from the UK trials COV001 and COV002, which included a single-blind randomized controlled phase 2/3 trial of AZD1222 (ChAdOx1 nCoV-19) in healthy adults. For TCRbeta chain sequencing, PBMC samples from trial participants were taken at day 0 and at day 28 after the second dose. Concerning this clone itself: Its antigen is still unknown. Base quality data are lacking; no much larger clone is found one base away.

The CDR3 regions of human TCRbeta chains were analyzed by immunosequencing. The source study handled its data this way. Repertoire TCRs were matched against a reference library of SARS-CoV-2-specific TCRs generated with the MIRA antigen-specificity platform. Breadth was defined as the fraction of unique TCRs that were SARS-CoV-2-associated, and depth was defined as the fraction of total T cells that were SARS-CoV-2-associated. Using the MIRA data, each spike-specific TCR was assigned both to the spike region to which the TCR was reactive and to a CD4 or CD8 class. Log10-transformed breadth and depth values were compared by one-way ANOVA with Sidak's multiple comparisons tests. Sourced from immuneACCESS, this table was stored by TCRdb with only in-frame sequences that have V and J called. A share of the clones is absent; for the studies checked, an unresolved V gene accounts for under half, and the remainder has no known explanation. V and J calls and clone size are copied from that table; D and trimming were computed from the DNA. The sample contains around 120,000 clones, roughly 90% of them found a single time. The ten largest clones represent 0.85% to 1.3% of the sample.

Trimming costs V 3 bases and J 4 bases, and their ends lie 10 bases apart. CDR3 length: 14 amino acids, cysteine to phenylalanine. The DNA shown is the 42-base CDR3, in frame from base 1. The germline V gene encodes CDR1 SGHTA and CDR2 FQGTGA. This chain is built from TRBV7-3 and TRBJ2-1; confidence is insufficient to name the D gene. The TCR comes from an adult in good health. The sequenced sample was peripheral blood, obtained on day 0 of AZD1222 vaccination. In nucleotide form, the sequence is TGTGCCAGCAGCTTGGACGGTGGATACAATGAGCAGTTCTTC. Its product reads: CASSLDGGYNEQFF.